Shown below are 5 T cell receptor beta chains from a single sample sequenced in a study of response to subunit inactivated influenza vaccine (dated by TCRdb to the late 2010s). Libraries came from RT-PCR. Sequencing relied on an Illumina HiSeq 2500. TCRdb itself trimmed the public reads at Q25 with fastp, ran MiXCR and retained productive beta chains. Duplicate CDR3 protein sequences are folded into a single record with the most common DNA and genes. The sample table contains over 300,000 distinct CDR3 sequences; only one count was recorded for 21% of them. Around 9.6% of the sample rests with the top ten. The sequencing used PBMCs from blood, collected 21 months after vaccination. Receptors were obtained from a man aged 50 to 75 who received an inactivated influenza vaccine. Donor details come from another sample of the same person, matched by shared clones.

This rearrangement joins TRBV5-1 to TRBJ2-7; D uncertain. CDR3 size: 14 residues. CDR1 is SGHRS, CDR2 YFSETQ, per germline. V lost 0 bases and J lost 2, with 9 bases in between. The DNA for the CDR3 is TGCGCCAGCAGCTTGGCCGACGGTACCTACGAGCAGTACTTC. Translation: CASSLADGTYEQYF.

The chain joins TRBV12-3 or TRBV12-4 to TRBJ2-1; D unresolved. The CDR3 loop spans 17 amino acids. Trimming removed 6 bases from V and 0 bases from J, with 18 bases in between. The CDR3 loop is CASSRDLLVSSYNEQFF. In DNA, the CDR3 is TGTGCCAGCAGCCGCGACCTTCTAGTAAGCTCCTACAATGAGCAGTTCTTC.

The genes are TRBV29-1 and TRBJ1-4; D possibly corresponds to TRBD1 (5 bases). CDR3 size: 13 residues. In germline, CDR1 is SQVTM, CDR2 ANQGSEA. The V gene lost 6 bases and the J gene lost 5 bases, with 13 bases spanning the gap. CDR3 DNA sequence: TGCAGCGTAGCGGGACGGGCAAATGAAAAACTGTTTTTT. Its protein is CSVAGRANEKLFF. Full variable domain (outside the CDR3, taken from reference TRBV29-1 and TRBJ1-4): SAVISQKPSRDICQRGTSLTIQCQVDSQVTMMFWYRQQPGQSLTLIATANQGSEATYESGFVIDKFPISRPNLTFSTLTVSNMSPEDSSIYLCSVAGRANEKLFFGSGTQLSVL.

J is TRBJ2-1 and V is TRBV7-9, with a weak D call TRBD2 (6 bases). In germline, CDR1 is SEHNR, CDR2 FQNEAQ (reference sequence). This CDR3 contains 16 residues. Trimming shortened V by 5 bases and J by 11 bases, and 25 bases separated the two germline ends. Written as DNA, the CDR3 is TGTGCCAGCAGCCAGGGACGGTTTTTTCCGGCGGGGAAGCAGTTCTTC. Protein product: CASSQGRFFPAGKQFF.

This clonotype was counted between two and nine times. This chain links TRBV11-2 with TRBJ1-4; D is unresolved. Trimming cost V 2 bases and J 7 bases, with 11 bases left between them. Germline CDR1 reads SGHAT; CDR2 reads FQNNGV. The CDR3 is made up of 14 amino acids. CDR3 bases: TGTGCCAGCAGCTTATCTCATGGTTCTGAAAAACTGTTTTTT. Its protein product is CASSLSHGSEKLFF. Full variable domain (outside the CDR3, taken from reference TRBV11-2 and TRBJ1-4): EAGVAQSPRYKIIEKRQSVAFWCNPISGHATLYWYQQILGQGPKLLIQFQNNGVVDDSQLPKDRFSAERLKGVDSTLKIQPAKLEDSAVYLCASSLSHGSEKLFFGSGTQLSVL.